The present T cell receptor (beta chain) was sequenced within a study of CD8+ T cells in alopecia areata. General study findings and limits: Lesional scalp displayed greater clonality than normal scalp, most notably in alopecia totalis/universalis. Scalp samples also contribute reads from the resident alphabeta T cells found in normal skin. Mice showed TCR sharing more clearly than patients did, possibly owing to HLA.

Sequencing relied on a cDNA template that was reverse transcribed from extracted RNA. Profiling relied on immunoSEQ multiplex PCR, and the TCRdb table lists in-frame clones only, not all of them. The table includes 110,000 to 150,000 clones, about three fifths detected once. Note on this clone: What it binds is not known.

This CDR3 contains 12 residues. Trimming cost V 7 bases and J 4 bases, with 5 bases left between them. The germline V gene has CDR1 MGHDK and CDR2 SYGVNS. The sequenced sample consisted of CD8+ T cells sorted from blood. This clonotype was obtained from a human donor in good health. This chain connects TRBV25-1 to TRBJ2-6; D gene unclear. The CDR3, as DNA: TGTGCCAGCAAGGGCGGGGCCAACGTCCTGACTTTC. This encodes CASKGGANVLTF.